This T cell receptor beta chain was recorded in a study of blood T cell repertoires in COVID-19. The CDR3 runs 17 residues. Germline CDR1 reads GTSNPN; CDR2 reads SVGIG (reference sequence). With 1 base clipped from V and 2 bases from J, the junction kept 8 bases outside the gene matches. Study members were between about 18 and 95 years old and lived in 24 US regions. Participants were placed into cohorts based on the clinical history they reported. All recovered Cohort 3 donors got two negative PCRs, got clearance, or saw symptom resolution. In the original analysis: Amplified reference gene primers provided the basis for estimating nucleated cell counts. Data came from immunoSEQ multiplex PCR; TCRdb stores just in-frame clones and leaves some out. The V and J calls and the clone size are those of that table, but D and trimming were determined from the DNA. Found here are approximately 220,000 clones, about 83% of them singletons; the top ten hold approximately 6.2%.

This clone was seen just once. Sequencing used PBMCs or T cells enriched from blood (not recorded which). This sequence originates from a woman in her thirties or forties who had recovered from COVID-19. The chain has TRBV30 and TRBJ2-1; TRBD2 matches at 10 bases. CDR3 DNA sequence: TGTGCCTGGAGTGCCCTTTCTAGCGGGAGTCCCTACAATGAGCAGTTCTTC. Its translation: CAWSALSSGSPYNEQFF. Looking up the rest from reference TRBV30 and TRBJ2-1 gives the full variable domain: SQTIHQWPATLVQPVGSPLSLECTVEGTSNPNLYWYRQAAGRGLQLLFYSVGIGQISSEVPQNLSASRPQDRQFILSSKKLLLSDSGFYLCAWSALSSGSPYNEQFFGPGTRLTVL.